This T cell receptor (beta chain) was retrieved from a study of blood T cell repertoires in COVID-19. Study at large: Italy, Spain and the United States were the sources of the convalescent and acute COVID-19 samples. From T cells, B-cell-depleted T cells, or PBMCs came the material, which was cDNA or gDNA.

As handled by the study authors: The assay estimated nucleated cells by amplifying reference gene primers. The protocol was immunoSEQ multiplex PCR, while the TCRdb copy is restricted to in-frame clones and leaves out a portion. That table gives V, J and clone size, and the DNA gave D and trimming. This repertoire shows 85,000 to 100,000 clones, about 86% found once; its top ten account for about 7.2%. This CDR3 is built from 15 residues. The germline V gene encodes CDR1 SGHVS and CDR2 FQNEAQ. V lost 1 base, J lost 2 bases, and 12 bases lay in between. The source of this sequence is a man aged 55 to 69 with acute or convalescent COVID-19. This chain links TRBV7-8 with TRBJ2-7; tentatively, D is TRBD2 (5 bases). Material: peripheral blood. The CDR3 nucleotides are TGTGCCAGCAGCTTAGAAAAGCGGAAAACCTACGAGCAGTACTTC. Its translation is CASSLEKRKTYEQYF. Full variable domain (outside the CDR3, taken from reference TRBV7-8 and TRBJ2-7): GAGVSQSPRYKVAKRGQDVALRCDPISGHVSLFWYQQALGQGPEFLTYFQNEAQLDKSGLPSDRFFAERPEGSVSTLKIQRTQQEDSAVYLCASSLEKRKTYEQYFGPGTRLTVT.